Below are 16 T cell receptor beta chains sequenced from a single sample in a study of tumor-infiltrating lymphocytes in primary liver carcinoma. Co-extraction of RNA and DNA was performed on 20-30 mg of unsorted bulk tissue. Starting from 500 ng of total RNA, TCR beta cDNA was produced with a primer in the constant region. Libraries for TCR beta were built through three nested multiplex PCR rounds, which together made up a slightly modified ARM-PCR procedure. Rounds one and two of PCR, each of roughly 11 cycles, were primed with TRBV1-TRBV30 forward primers and a C-beta reverse primer. TCRdb independently ran MiXCR on the multiplex PCR reads; one entry per CDR3 protein. Of about 92,000 distinct CDR3 sequences in the sample, around 70% are singletons; the top ten hold around 30%. The sequenced material came from tumor-adjacent normal liver tissue. The source is a man between 40 and 49 years old with primary liver carcinoma and hepatitis B virus infection.

The chain employs TRBV12-3 or TRBV12-4 and TRBJ1-6; possible D gene TRBD1, 6 bases. CDR3 length equals 13 residues. Trimming cost V 10 bases and J 14 bases, with 21 bases left between them. The CDR3 bases are TGTGCCAACACCGCTACAGGGTTTGGAGCCCTCCACTTT. It specifies CANTATGFGALHF.

This clonotype was recorded at least ten times. The CDR3 DNA reads TGCAGCGTTGAATCTAATAGATATGAGCAGTTCTTC. Its translation: CSVESNRYEQFF. The V call is TRBV29-1, the J call TRBJ2-1; the D is unclear. CDR1 SQVTM and CDR2 ANQGSEA come from the germline V gene. The CDR3 contains 12 residues. V lost 2 bases to trimming and J lost 8 bases, with 10 bases between them.

Turning to this clonotype: Just one base apart from a much larger clone, this may be a read error. In DNA form, the CDR3 reads TGCAGCGTCCCCTACAGCCGGACAGGGGACTATGGCCACACCTTC. Amino acid sequence: CSVPYSRTGDYGHTF. V and J are TRBV29-1 and TRBJ1-2, with 9 bases identical to TRBD1. Germline CDR1 SQVTM, CDR2 ANQGSEA. The CDR3 length is 15 residues.

This clonotype was counted at least ten times. The chain recombines TRBV6-5 with TRBJ1-3, with D possibly matching TRBD1 (6 bases). Trimming shortened V by 5 bases and J by 0 bases, and 14 bases separated the two germline ends. The CDR3 is made up of 16 amino acids. The germline gives CDR1 MNHEY, CDR2 SVGAGI. The CDR3 region has the DNA TGTGCCAGCAGTCGAGAACAGGGCATCTCTGGAAACACCATATATTTT. It specifies CASSREQGISGNTIYF.

This clonotype has just one count. This may be a read error: a much more frequent sequence differs by one nucleotide. V is TRBV30 and J is TRBJ1-2; TRBD1 matches at 7 bases. CDR1 and CDR2 from the germline V gene are GTSNPN and SVGIG (reference sequence). This CDR3 spans 13 amino acids. The chain's CDR3 is CAWSVQGTYGHTF. In DNA form, the CDR3 reads TGTGCCTGGAGTGTACAGGGGACGTATGGCCACACCTTC.

Note on this clonotype: An end of the junction differs from the germline gene, which may be a read error. The rearrangement uses TRBV13 and TRBJ2-7; possibly TRBD1 or TRBD2 for D (5 bases each). Per germline, CDR1 PRHDT and CDR2 FYEKMQ (reference sequence). CDR3 size: 14 residues. CDR3 sequence reads: CARSTSGTVYELYF. DNA of the CDR3: TGTGCCAGAAGCACTTCCGGGACGGTCTACGAGCTGTACTTC.

The chain links TRBV11-1 to TRBJ2-3, with a tentative D call TRBD2 (6 bases). The V end lost 1 base, the J end lost 9 bases, and 11 bases lay between the germline ends. The CDR3 runs 13 residues. Germline loops: CDR1 SGHAT, CDR2 FQDESV (reference sequence). CDR3 sequence (DNA): TGTGCCAGCAGCTTAGGCATGGGAGGCACGCAGTATTTT. Encoded protein: CASSLGMGGTQYF.

This clonotype was counted once. At one boundary the junction diverges from the germline segment, which might be a read error. The rearrangement links TRBV11-2 to TRBJ2-1, with D unresolved. Per the germline V gene, CDR1 is SGHAT and CDR2 is FQNNGV. The length of the CDR3 is 12 residues. The CDR3 sequence is CVSSFLLNKQFF. CDR3 in DNA: TGTGTCAGCAGCTTCTTACTCAATAAGCAGTTCTTC. The full variable domain, in which reference TRBV11-2 and TRBJ2-1 provide the parts outside the CDR3, is EAGVAQSPRYKIIEKRQSVAFWCNPISGHATLYWYQQILGQGPKLLIQFQNNGVVDDSQLPKDRFSAERLKGVDSTLKIQPAKLEDSAVYLCVSSFLLNKQFFGPGTRLTVL.

Relative to its sample, this clonotype is medium-sized. This chain connects TRBV11-2 to TRBJ2-7; D ambiguous. CDR3 length equals 14 residues. Between the trimmed V and J ends, which lost 3 bases and 0 bases, there was a span of 9 bases. The germline CDR1 and CDR2 sequences are SGHAT and FQNNGV. The CDR3 here is CASSFLFSSYEQYF. In DNA, the CDR3 is TGTGCCAGCAGCTTCCTTTTTAGCTCCTACGAGCAGTACTTC.

As for this clonotype: The CDR3 does not end in the conserved phenylalanine or tryptophan, so this is likely a read error. V usage is TRBV6-6 and J usage is TRBJ1-5; D is possibly TRBD1 (5 bases). The CDR3 consists of 14 residues. Germline lookup yields CDR1 MNHNY and CDR2 SVGAGI (reference sequence). The CDR3 loop is CDSSGDGSNQPQHY. The CDR3 DNA follows: TGTGACAGCAGTGGGGACGGTAGCAATCAGCCCCAGCATTAT.

As to this clonotype: One junction end disagrees with the germline gene, perhaps due to a read error. The chain combines TRBV4-1 with TRBJ2-7; D uncertain. The CDR3 is 14 residues long. CDR1 and CDR2 from the germline V gene are MGHRA and YSYEKL. CDR3 coding DNA: TGTGCCAGCAGCCAAGATCTCCTCTCCTACAAGCAGTACTTC. Translated, it gives CASSQDLLSYKQYF.

To note about this clonotype: The germline gene is not matched at one end of the junction; a read error may be the cause. The V and J genes are TRBV30 and TRBJ2-4, with D perhaps given as TRBD1 or TRBD2 (6 bases each). The CDR3 has 19 residues. Germline V gene lookup returns CDR1 GTSNPN and CDR2 SVGIG (reference sequence). The CDR3: CVWSLKVGDGGGPQNIQYF. CDR3 nucleotides: TGTGTCTGGAGTCTCAAGGTGGGGGACGGAGGGGGTCCTCAAAACATTCAGTACTTC.

The chain couples TRBV11-2 to TRBJ1-2; 12 nucleotides agree with TRBD1. The V gene end was trimmed by 6 bases and the J gene end by 7 bases; junction bases not matched to a gene: 12. The CDR3 runs 16 residues. Per the germline V gene, CDR1 is SGHAT and CDR2 is FQNNGV. The CDR3 reads CASSPLRGQGAGGYTF. The CDR3, as DNA: TGTGCCAGCAGTCCATTAAGGGGACAGGGGGCAGGTGGCTACACCTTC.

Concerning this clonotype itself: This may be a read error: a much more frequent sequence differs by one nucleotide. The J gene is TRBJ1-1, the V gene TRBV10-3; unclear D gene. This CDR3 has 13 amino acids. Germline-derived CDR1 and CDR2 are ENHRY and SYGVKD. CDR3 region: CAISSIRNTEAVF. In nucleotides, the CDR3 is TGTGCCATCAGTTCTATAAGAAACACTGAAGCTGTCTTT.

This clonotype turned up a few times. A much larger clone is a single base away; this may be a read error. The rearrangement links TRBV6-5 to TRBJ2-7, with D perhaps TRBD1 (6 bases). Germline CDR1 and CDR2: MNHEY and SVGAGI. The CDR3 covers 12 residues. Trimming shortened V by 8 bases and J by 13 bases, and 21 bases separated the two germline ends. CDR3: CASGAGPDRLYF. CDR3 in DNA: TGTGCCAGCGGTGCTGGACCGGACAGATTATACTTC.

This clonotype was counted only a few times. A much larger clonotype is one base distant, so this may be a read error. The J gene is TRBJ2-1, the V gene TRBV29-1; TRBD2 agrees at 8 bases. J lost 6 bases, V lost 6 bases, and 10 bases had no gene match. CDR1 is SQVTM and CDR2 is ANQGSEA in the germline V gene. The CDR3 is 14 amino acids. CDR3 amino acids: CSVPTSGPCNEQFF. CDR3 bases: TGCAGCGTGCCCACTAGCGGACCCTGCAATGAGCAGTTCTTC.